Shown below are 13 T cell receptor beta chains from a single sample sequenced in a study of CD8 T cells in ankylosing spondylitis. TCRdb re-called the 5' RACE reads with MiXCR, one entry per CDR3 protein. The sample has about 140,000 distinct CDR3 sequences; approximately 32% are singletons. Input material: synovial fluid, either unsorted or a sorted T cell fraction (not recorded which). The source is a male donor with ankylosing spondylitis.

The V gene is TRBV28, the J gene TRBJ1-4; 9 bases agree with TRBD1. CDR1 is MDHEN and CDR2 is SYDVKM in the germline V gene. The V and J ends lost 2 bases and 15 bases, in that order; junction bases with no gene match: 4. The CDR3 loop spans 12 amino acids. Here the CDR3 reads CASSLAGQGMFF. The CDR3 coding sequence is TGTGCCAGCAGTTTAGCCGGACAGGGGATGTTTTTT.

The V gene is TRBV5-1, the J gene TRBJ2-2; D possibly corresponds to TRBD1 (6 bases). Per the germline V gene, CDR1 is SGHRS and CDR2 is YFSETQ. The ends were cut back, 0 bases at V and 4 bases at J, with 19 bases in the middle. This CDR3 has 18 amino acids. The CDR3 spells CASSLGQGIGVFTGELFF. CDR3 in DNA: TGCGCCAGCAGCTTGGGCCAGGGGATCGGAGTATTCACCGGGGAGCTGTTTTTT.

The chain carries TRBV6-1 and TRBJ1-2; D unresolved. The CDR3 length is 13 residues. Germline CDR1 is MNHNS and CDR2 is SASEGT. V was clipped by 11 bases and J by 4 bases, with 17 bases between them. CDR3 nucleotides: TGTGCCTGCCTCCTCAATACGGTCTATGGCTACACCTTC. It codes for CACLLNTVYGYTF.

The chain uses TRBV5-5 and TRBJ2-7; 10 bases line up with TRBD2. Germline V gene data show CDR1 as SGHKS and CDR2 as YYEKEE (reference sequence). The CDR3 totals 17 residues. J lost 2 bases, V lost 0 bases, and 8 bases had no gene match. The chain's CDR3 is CASSLALSGGRTYEQYF. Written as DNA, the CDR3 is TGTGCCAGCAGCTTGGCCCTTAGCGGGGGGAGAACCTACGAGCAGTACTTC.

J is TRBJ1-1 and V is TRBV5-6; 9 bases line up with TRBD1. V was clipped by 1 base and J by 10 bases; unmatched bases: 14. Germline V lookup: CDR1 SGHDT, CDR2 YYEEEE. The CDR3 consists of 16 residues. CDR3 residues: CASSLRSTGQGVGAFF. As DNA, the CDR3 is TGTGCCAGCAGCTTGAGGTCTACGGGACAGGGCGTCGGAGCTTTCTTT.

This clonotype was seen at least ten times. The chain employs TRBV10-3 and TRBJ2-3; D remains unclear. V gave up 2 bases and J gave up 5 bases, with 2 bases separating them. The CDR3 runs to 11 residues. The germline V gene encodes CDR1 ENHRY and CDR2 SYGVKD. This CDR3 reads CAISERDTQYF. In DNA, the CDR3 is TGTGCCATCAGTGAGCGAGATACGCAGTATTTT.

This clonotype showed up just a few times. The CDR3 nucleotides read TGTGCCAGCAGCTTGGGGATGCTTGCCAATGAAAAACTGTTTTTT. It encodes CASSLGMLANEKLFF. This chain links TRBV7-2 with TRBJ1-4; D remains unclear. This CDR3 comprises 15 residues. Germline V gives CDR1 SGHTA, CDR2 FQGNSA. V lost 3 bases, J lost 5 bases, and 13 bases lay in between.

CDR3 sequence reads: CASSQDRATYEQYF. In DNA, the CDR3 is TGCGCCAGCAGCCAGGACAGGGCAACCTACGAGCAGTACTTC. This rearrangement joins TRBV5-1 to TRBJ2-7; 8 positions match TRBD1. V lost 4 bases to trimming and J lost 2 bases; unmatched junction nucleotides: 5. Germline lookup yields CDR1 SGHRS and CDR2 YFSETQ. CDR3 length: 14 residues. The variable domain in full, completed from reference TRBV5-1 and TRBJ2-7, reads KAGVTQTPRYLIKTRGQQVTLSCSPISGHRSVSWYQQTPGQGLQFLFEYFSETQRNKGNFPGRFSGRQFSNSRSEMNVSTLELGDSALYLCASSQDRATYEQYFGPGTRLTVT.

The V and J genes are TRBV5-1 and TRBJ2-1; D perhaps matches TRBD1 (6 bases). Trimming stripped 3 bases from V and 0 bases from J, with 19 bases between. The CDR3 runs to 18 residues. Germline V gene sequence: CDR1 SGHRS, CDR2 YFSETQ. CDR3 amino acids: CASSSPPRQVSSYNEQFF. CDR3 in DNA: TGCGCCAGCAGCTCCCCACCTAGACAGGTCAGCTCCTACAATGAGCAGTTCTTC. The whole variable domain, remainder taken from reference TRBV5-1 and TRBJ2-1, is KAGVTQTPRYLIKTRGQQVTLSCSPISGHRSVSWYQQTPGQGLQFLFEYFSETQRNKGNFPGRFSGRQFSNSRSEMNVSTLELGDSALYLCASSSPPRQVSSYNEQFFGPGTRLTVL.

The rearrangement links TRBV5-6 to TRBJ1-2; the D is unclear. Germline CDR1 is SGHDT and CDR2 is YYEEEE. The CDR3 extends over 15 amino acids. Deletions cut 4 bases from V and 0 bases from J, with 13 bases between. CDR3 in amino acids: CASSPREISNYGYTF. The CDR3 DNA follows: TGTGCCAGCAGCCCCAGAGAGATATCTAACTATGGCTACACCTTC.

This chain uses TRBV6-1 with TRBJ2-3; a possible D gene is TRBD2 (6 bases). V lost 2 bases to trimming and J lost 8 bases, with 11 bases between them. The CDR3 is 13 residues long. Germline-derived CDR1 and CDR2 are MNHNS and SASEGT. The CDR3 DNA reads TGTGCCAGCAGTGAAAGGGGAGGTGCTACGCAGTATTTT. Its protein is CASSERGGATQYF.

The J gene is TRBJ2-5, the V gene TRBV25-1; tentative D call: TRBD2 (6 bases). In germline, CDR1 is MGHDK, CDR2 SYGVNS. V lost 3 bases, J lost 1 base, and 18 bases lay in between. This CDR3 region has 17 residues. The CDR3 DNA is TGTGCCAGCAGTGAGCGGGACTCCTTTATATCCCAAGAGACCCAGTACTTC. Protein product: CASSERDSFISQETQYF. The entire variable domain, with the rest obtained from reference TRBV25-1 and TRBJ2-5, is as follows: EADIYQTPRYLVIGTGKKITLECSQTMGHDKMYWYQQDPGMELHLIHYSYGVNSTEKGDLSSESTVSRIRTEHFPLTLESARPSHTSQYLCASSERDSFISQETQYFGPGTRLLVL.

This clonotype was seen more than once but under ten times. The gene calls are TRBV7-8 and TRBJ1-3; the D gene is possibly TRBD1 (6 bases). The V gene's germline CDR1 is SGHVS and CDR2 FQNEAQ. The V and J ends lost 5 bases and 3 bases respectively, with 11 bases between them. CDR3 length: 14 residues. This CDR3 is CASSDGTSGNTIYF. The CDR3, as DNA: TGTGCCAGCAGCGATGGGACAAGTGGAAACACCATATATTTT.